This entry lists 3 T cell receptor beta chains sequenced from one sample in a study of T cells in Graves' hyperthyroidism and ophthalmopathy. The investigators amplified TCR beta CDR3 regions from RNA transcripts. An initial round of RT-PCR targeting the TCR CDR3 relied on the HTBI primer set. Using its own MiXCR run on the multiplex PCR reads, TCRdb lists one record per CDR3 protein. The sample has approximately 620,000 distinct CDR3 sequences, over 11% seen once; the top ten hold 5% to 7%. Sequenced input: blood. The receptors shown here come from a young woman with Graves' hyperthyroidism that later progressed to Graves' ophthalmopathy.

Turning to this clonotype: A much larger clone sits a single nucleotide away, making a read error possible. The rearrangement uses TRBV20-1 and TRBJ2-1, with D tentatively TRBD1 (7 bases). TRBJ2-7 matches the DNA end more closely, so the J call is doubtful. CDR1 DFQATT and CDR2 SNEGSKA come from the germline V gene (reference sequence). The CDR3 runs 15 residues. CDR3 residues: CSARDGGGIDNEQYF. The CDR3 bases are TGCAGTGCTAGAGATGGAGGGGGCATCGACAATGAGCAGTACTTC.

This clonotype was counted ten times or more. The chain employs TRBV2 and TRBJ2-7, with D tentatively TRBD1 or TRBD2 (6 bases each). This CDR3 has 14 residues. The V gene lost 4 bases and the J gene lost 3 bases, with 13 bases spanning the gap. Germline V lookup: CDR1 SNHLY, CDR2 FYNNEI. Written as DNA, the CDR3 is TGTGCCAGCAGTGGTCAACAGGGAGGCTACGAGCAGTACTTC. This codes for CASSGQQGGYEQYF.

In this sample, this clonotype turned up a few times. This chain links TRBV20-1 with TRBJ2-7; D is possibly TRBD1 (6 bases). The CDR3 loop spans 13 amino acids. From germline, CDR1 is DFQATT and CDR2 SNEGSKA (reference sequence). Trimming cost V 3 bases and J 3 bases, with 12 bases left between them. The CDR3 sequence is CSASKDSNYEQYF. The CDR3 DNA follows: TGCAGTGCTAGTAAGGACAGCAACTACGAGCAGTACTTC.